Listed below are T cell receptor beta chains from one sample, sequenced in a study of brain T cells in children with intractable seizures. Only in-frame clones appear in the TCRdb table, and some are missing; sequencing was by immunoSEQ multiplex PCR. The sample has under 150,000 clones, 94% seen once. This specimen consisted of peripheral blood, obtained at surgery. The origin of the receptors is a boy in the first two years of life with hemimegalencephaly and intractable seizures. CDR3s include the opening cysteine and the closing phenylalanine or tryptophan. A D gene is named only where the DNA matches it firmly. The listing skips clone size in some rows; elsewhere it reads once, few, many or a size class.

size	V	D	J	CDR3	DNA
once	TRBV28	TRBD2	TRBJ2-7	CASSWRGGLSPEQYF	TGTGCCAGCAGTTGGAGGGGAGGGCTGTCTCCCGAGCAGTACTTC
once	TRBV7-9	.	TRBJ2-7	CASSSPIEQYF	TGTGCCAGCAGCTCCCCGATCGAGCAGTACTTC
.	TRBV23-1	.	TRBJ2-3	CASSPPPDTQYF	TGCGCCAGCAGCCCCCCCCCAGATACGCAGTATTTT
.	TRBV12-2	.	TRBJ2-1	CASRLLLGGTTYNEQFF	TGTGCAAGTCGCTTATTATTGGGCGGGACAACCTACAATGAGCAGTTCTTC
.	TRBV12-5	.	TRBJ2-2	CASGLAFPSNTGELFF	TGTGCTAGTGGTTTGGCTTTCCCTTCAAACACCGGGGAGCTGTTTTTT
.	TRBV5-1	.	TRBJ2-1	CASSLGGVLSYNEQFF	TGCGCCAGCAGCTTGGGCGGGGTGCTCTCCTACAATGAGCAGTTCTTC
.	TRBV24-1	.	TRBJ2-3	CATSDLGTDTQYF	TGTGCCACCAGTGACCTCGGGACAGATACGCAGTATTTT
.	TRBV19	.	TRBJ2-1	CASSLGLRLSYNEQFF	TGTGCCAGTAGTTTAGGGTTGCGGCTTTCCTACAATGAGCAGTTCTTC
.	TRBV28	.	TRBJ2-3	CASSLWAGGGTDTQYF	TGTGCCAGCAGTTTATGGGCCGGGGGCGGTACAGATACGCAGTATTTT
once	TRBV7-3	.	TRBJ2-1	CASSPRLGNEQFF	TGTGCCAGCAGCCCCAGACTCGGCAATGAGCAGTTCTTC
.	TRBV28	.	TRBJ2-7	CASRRYEQYF	TGTGCCAGCAGACGATACGAGCAGTACTTC
.	TRBV4-3	.	TRBJ2-3	CASSQDPLGDTQYF	TGCGCCAGCAGCCAAGACCCCTTAGGCGATACGCAGTATTTT
.	TRBV5-1	.	TRBJ1-2	CASSPRDFYGYTF	TGCGCCAGCAGCCCCCGGGACTTCTATGGCTACACCTTC
once	TRBV6-2/TRBV6-3	TRBD1	TRBJ2-1	CASSRGRDRGYNEQFF	TGTGCCAGCAGTAGGGGCCGGGACAGGGGATACAATGAGCAGTTCTTC
.	TRBV28	.	TRBJ1-3	CASSFGGYSGNTIYF	TGTGCCAGCAGTTTTGGCGGATACTCTGGAAACACCATATATTTT
.	TRBV7-2	.	TRBJ2-3	CASSRGSTDTQYF	TGTGCCAGCAGCAGAGGGAGCACAGATACGCAGTATTTT
.	TRBV7-9	.	TRBJ1-2	CASSLGSGTYGYTF	TGTGCCAGCAGCTTAGGCTCAGGGACCTATGGCTACACCTTC
.	TRBV2	.	TRBJ1-5	CASTPGDQPQHF	TGTGCCAGCACCCCCGGGGACCAGCCCCAGCATTTT
.	TRBV9	TRBD1	TRBJ1-4	CASSLRPGQTNEKLFF	TGTGCCAGCAGCCTCCGACCGGGACAGACGAATGAAAAACTGTTTTTT
.	TRBV5-6	.	TRBJ1-6	CASSFRRASSPLHF	TGTGCCAGCAGCTTTCGCAGGGCGAGTTCACCCCTCCACTTT
.	TRBV12-3/TRBV12-4	.	TRBJ2-3	CASSSGLRDTQYF	TGTGCCAGCAGTTCCGGGTTACGGGATACGCAGTATTTT
.	TRBV6-1	.	TRBJ2-7	CASSDPGGNIYEQYF	TGTGCCAGCAGTGACCCCGGTGGGAACATCTACGAGCAGTACTTC
once	TRBV7-9	TRBD2	TRBJ2-4	CASSPRGGAKNIQYF	TGTGCCAGCAGCCCCCGGGGGGGAGCCAAAAACATTCAGTACTTC